This is a list of T cell receptor beta chains from one sample in a study of regulatory T cells in long-lasting Graves disease. A single record per CDR3 protein comes from TCRdb applying MiXCR to the multiplex PCR reads. The table lists 500,000 to 700,000 distinct CDR3 sequences, roughly 15% of them singletons, with approximately 20% in the top ten. The data also belong to a second study, concerning T cells in Graves' hyperthyroidism and ophthalmopathy.

Sequencing was performed on peripheral blood mononuclear cells (PBMCs), taken at new diagnosis, from a patient treated with antithyroid drugs. The source of these receptors is a woman in her thirties with Graves disease. Each CDR3 is given with its conserved first and last residue. A D gene is named only where the DNA matches it firmly. A row's size may be missing; if present it is once, few, many or a size class.

size: -
J: TRBJ2-7
V: TRBV3-1
D: -
DNA: TGTGCCAGCAGCCAGGGGGACGCTGGGATTTACGAGCAGTACTTC
CDR3: CASSQGDAGIYEQYF

size: -
J: TRBJ1-2
V: TRBV18
D: -
DNA: TGTGCCAGCTCAGGACTCTCCGGGGGCTACACCTTC
CDR3: CASSGLSGGYTF

size: -
J: TRBJ2-5
V: TRBV20-1
D: TRBD2
DNA: TGCAGTGCTCATAACATACAAGGGACTAGCGGGGGGAGGGAGACCCAGTACTTC
CDR3: CSAHNIQGTSGGRETQYF

size: once
J: TRBJ1-2
V: TRBV10-3
D: -
DNA: TGTGCCATCAGTGAGATCGGAGGGATTTACTATGGCTACACCTTC
CDR3: CAISEIGGIYYGYTF

size: -
J: TRBJ2-5
V: TRBV5-1
D: TRBD2
DNA: TGCGCCAGCAGCTTGGTAGGAGCGGGAGGCGGGACCCAGTACTTC
CDR3: CASSLVGAGGGTQYF

size: -
J: TRBJ2-1
V: TRBV11-2
D: -
DNA: TGTGCCAGCAGCCCGTGGACTGCTAATTACTCCTACAATGAGCAGTTCTTC
CDR3: CASSPWTANYSYNEQFF

size: -
J: TRBJ2-2
V: TRBV20-1
D: TRBD2
DNA: TGCAGTGCGAGACTAGCGGGGCGCACCGGGGAGCTGTTTTTT
CDR3: CSARLAGRTGELFF

size: few
J: TRBJ2-3
V: TRBV20-1
D: -
DNA: TGCAGTGCTAGGGGCCCGGCTAGCGCCACAGATACGCAGTATTTT
CDR3: CSARGPASATDTQYF

size: -
J: TRBJ2-5
V: TRBV19
D: -
DNA: TGTGCCAGTAGTAATACCCAGGGGTTCCAAGAGACCCAGTACTTC
CDR3: CASSNTQGFQETQYF

size: many
J: TRBJ1-1
V: TRBV20-1
D: -
DNA: TGCAGTGCTAGTTATCAAACGAACACTGAAGCTTTCTTT
CDR3: CSASYQTNTEAFF

size: -
J: TRBJ2-1
V: TRBV4-1
D: TRBD2
DNA: TGCGCCAGCAGCCCATATACTAGCGAGAAAGACAATGAGCAGTTCTTC
CDR3: CASSPYTSEKDNEQFF

size: -
J: TRBJ2-1
V: TRBV18
D: TRBD2
DNA: TGTGCCAGCTCACCCAGGGCTAGCGGGAGAAATTCTGAGCAGTTCTTC
CDR3: CASSPRASGRNSEQFF

size: few
J: TRBJ1-3
V: TRBV6-9
D: TRBD1
DNA: TGTGCCAGCAGTTACCAGGGGACAGGGACCCGGGGTGGTGGAAGCACCATATATTTT
CDR3: CASSYQGTGTRGGGSTIYF

size: few
J: TRBJ2-2
V: TRBV7-9
D: TRBD1
DNA: TGTGCCAGGCCGGGACAGGGAGGCTCCGGGGAGCTGTTTTTT
CDR3: CARPGQGGSGELFF

size: many
J: TRBJ2-5
V: TRBV12-3/TRBV12-4
D: TRBD2
DNA: TGTGCCAGCTCACTAGCGGACCAAGAGACCCAGTACTTC
CDR3: CASSLADQETQYF

size: -
J: TRBJ2-2
V: TRBV7-9
D: -
DNA: TGTGCCAGCAGCCCACCACGTGGAGCGCCAAGGGACGGGGAGCTGTTTTTT
CDR3: CASSPPRGAPRDGELFF

size: few
J: TRBJ2-3
V: TRBV5-1
D: -
DNA: TGCGCCAGCAGCTTGTCGGGACGTGCCATGGGTACGCAGTATTTT
CDR3: CASSLSGRAMGTQYF

size: once
J: TRBJ1-2
V: TRBV30
D: -
DNA: TGTGCCTGGAGTGTGGGGTTTGGTAGCTACACCTTC
CDR3: CAWSVGFGSYTF

size: few
J: TRBJ1-3
V: TRBV5-1
D: TRBD1
DNA: TGCGCCAGCAGCTCCTTTGGACAGGGAGGAAACACCATATATTTT
CDR3: CASSSFGQGGNTIYF

size: -
J: TRBJ2-5
V: TRBV7-6
D: -
DNA: TGTGCCAGCAGCCGATTAAGAGAGACCCAGTACTTC
CDR3: CASSRLRETQYF

size: -
J: TRBJ2-1
V: TRBV18
D: -
DNA: TGTGCCAGCTCACTGCGGGGAGGCCTTCTCGATGAGCAGTTCTTC
CDR3: CASSLRGGLLDEQFF

size: -
J: TRBJ2-4
V: TRBV7-9
D: -
DNA: TGTGCCAGCAGCCGACTGTCACATGAGGCCAAAAACATTCAGTACTTC
CDR3: CASSRLSHEAKNIQYF

size: few
J: TRBJ1-2
V: TRBV5-1
D: -
DNA: TGCGCCAGCAGCTTGCGCCCACCGGGCTACACCTTC
CDR3: CASSLRPPGYTF

size: -
J: TRBJ2-3
V: TRBV20-1
D: TRBD2
DNA: TGCAGTGCTACTCCCCGGATAGCGGGAAACACAGATACGCAGTATTTT
CDR3: CSATPRIAGNTDTQYF

size: -
J: TRBJ1-4
V: TRBV12-3/TRBV12-4
D: TRBD1
DNA: TGTGCCAGCAGTTTAGCGCTGGGTTTGCAGGGGGTTCAAGAAAAACTGTTTTTT
CDR3: CASSLALGLQGVQEKLFF

size: -
J: TRBJ1-1
V: TRBV20-1
D: -
DNA: TGCAGTGCTAGTCGGGGCACGAACACTGAAGCTTTCTTT
CDR3: CSASRGTNTEAFF

size: many
J: TRBJ1-1
V: TRBV6-1
D: TRBD1
DNA: TGTGCCAGCAGTCCGGGACAGCGAGCTTTCTTT
CDR3: CASSPGQRAFF